This T cell receptor beta chain derives from a study of shared clonotypes between healthy human individuals (TCRdb year 2020). For the wider study: The cohort included three men and a couple of women between 18 and 49 years of age. For each donor, CD4 naive and CD4 memory were each run on three plates, CD8 naive on two plates, and CD8 memory on one plate. To estimate repertoire size and how much clonotype sharing occurs between individuals, the study deeply sequenced the blood TCR repertoires of 5 or 6 healthy adults. Different laboratories and diverse techniques were used to prepare libraries and sequence TCR repertoires, to increase sequencing depth and limit assay-specific biases. Each donor's leukapheresis produced roughly between roughly 0.85 and 10 billion PBMCs. What the authors observed across the whole study: The small number of donors limited the genetic and exposure-history diversity represented. Sampling was restricted to blood, and TCR repertoires in tissues likely differ from the TCR repertoires found in blood. Even with the large sequencing depth, rarefaction of the sorted-subset datasets indicated that sequencing was incomplete. Compared with non-shared clonotypes, clonotypes shared by all four sorted-subset donors had higher generation probabilities. Naive subsets generally had larger estimated clonotype richness than memory subsets did. Across a handful of donors, about 5.2% of naive CD4, roughly 3.5% of naive CD8, 2% to 2.5% of memory CD4, and 0.4% of memory CD8 clonotypes were shared. Pairwise subsampling indicated that sequencing depth was expected to affect the degree of clonotype sharing among donors.

CD8 naive samples were obtained by positive selection for CCR7 among CD45RO-negative cells, yielding a CD45RA+CCR7+ population from which TemRA cells were excluded. The donors were healthy, HIV-negative adults who had no recently reported acute infections or vaccinations. Only Caucasian adults living in Nashville, Tennessee, USA were represented among the donors. After blood collection by leukapheresis, PBMCs were isolated using Ficoll-Histopaque density gradient centrifugation and then cryopreserved in the vapor phase of liquid nitrogen. Purity and quantity of every magnetically sorted T cell population were checked by analytical flow cytometry. Each sorted fraction had its genomic DNA isolated and then quantified by UV absorbance on a Nanodrop 2000c. TCR CDR3 regions were amplified from genomic DNA by multiplex PCR using the deep immunoSEQ assay. Genomic DNA extracted from each cell subset was distributed evenly over all wells of several immunoSEQ 96-well plates, and each plate served as one replicate. Each replicate PCR for sorted subsets received approximately 200 ng genomic DNA, equal to about 30,000 T cell genomes. Purified libraries were quantified with a Qubit 3.0 fluorometer, sized on a Bioanalyzer 2100, and re-quantified with the KAPA Library Quantification kit. Each immunoSEQ 96-well plate was sequenced on its own single-read 150-cycle Illumina NextSeq 550 flow cell. The paper's data handling went like this. Because the immunoSEQ output held only junctional sequences and lacked quality scores, the filtering could not match the filtering applied to full-length reads. Sequences were annotated with PyIR, a Python wrapper for IgBLAST v1.9, and V/J genes and CDR3 were assigned using IMGT germline references. Reads with weak V/J assignments (E-value above 1e-6), missing CDR3, stop codons, out-of-frame junctions, or ambiguous translated residues were removed. V3J clonotypes were defined as sequences sharing an identical inferred V gene, J gene, and CDR3 amino acid sequence. The percentage overlap between two repertoires was calculated by dividing the number of shared unique clonotypes by the size of the smaller repertoire. Richness of each repertoire was evaluated using RTK rarefaction, the Chao1 estimator, and Recon v2.1 estimates of unobserved clonotypes. Generation probabilities were computed with OLGA for all TCRbeta clonotypes obtained by the gDNA method from four donors. TCRdb retrieved this table from immuneACCESS and kept in-frame rearrangements only. Not all clones are present; in checked studies, unresolved V genes account for under half, and no reason is known for the remainder. V and J calls and clone size are copied from that table; D and trimming were computed from the DNA. This sample gives 1.5 million to 2.5 million clones in total; about 95% of them show up just once. The ten largest clones capture 0.9% to 1.5% of the sample.

Remarks on this clone: What this receptor recognizes is not known. Base qualities were left out, and no much larger clone turns up one base away. Other DNA variants within this sample encode the same CDR3.

From cysteine to phenylalanine, the CDR3 is 16 amino acids long. Of all the DNA, just the CDR3 is kept, 48 bases in frame from base 1. Compared with germline, V lacks 0 bases and J lacks 4 bases; bases without a gene match: 4. Sequences SGHRS (CDR1) and YFSETQ (CDR2) are obtained from the germline V gene. This clonotype was sampled from a man between 18 and 29 years old in good health. The rearrangement combines TRBV5-1 with TRBJ2-3, with 11 central nucleotides matching TRBD2. The sample consisted of naive CD8+ T cells sorted from blood. Interpreted using the paper, the cell subset or site label stands for: CD45RA+CCR7+. The nucleotide sequence reads TGCGCCAGCAGCTTGGCGCTAGCGGGAGGTCCAGATACGCAGTATTTT. This encodes CASSLALAGGPDTQYF. The full variable domain, completed from the reference TRBV5-1 and TRBJ2-3 proteins outside the CDR3, reads KAGVTQTPRYLIKTRGQQVTLSCSPISGHRSVSWYQQTPGQGLQFLFEYFSETQRNKGNFPGRFSGRQFSNSRSEMNVSTLELGDSALYLCASSLALAGGPDTQYFGPGTRLTVL.